Listed below are T cell receptor beta chains from one sample, sequenced in a study of shared clonotypes between healthy human individuals. Sequenced by immunoSEQ multiplex PCR; TCRdb stores in-frame clones only, minus some. The sample lists over a million clones; approximately 76% were seen once. Material: memory CD4+ T cells sorted from blood. Receptor source: a man between 18 and 29 years old in good health. Each CDR3 is given with its conserved first and last residue. Each record gives: V gene, J gene, clone size, CDR3 protein. Clone size is shown for a subset of rows, as once, few, many or a class of expanded clone.

>TRBV7-9|TRBJ1-1|.
CASSFPGWGAGNTEAFF
>TRBV5-4|TRBJ2-5|.
CASSLGTLQETQYF
>TRBV9|TRBJ2-3|.
CASSVATGRDTQYF
>TRBV9|TRBJ2-2|.
CASSVSGGANTGELFF
>TRBV5-6|TRBJ2-7|.
CASSSGRGAYEQYF
>TRBV5-6|TRBJ1-5|.
CASSFRPDQPQHF
>TRBV19|TRBJ2-2|.
CASSGQRNTGELFF
>TRBV29-1|TRBJ2-3|many
CSVEEPQWGTDTQYF
>TRBV19|TRBJ1-2|.
CASKKAGMNYGYTF
>TRBV30|TRBJ1-3|.
CAWGGREAGNTIYF
>TRBV6-6|TRBJ2-5|.
CASRGTSGAGQETQYF
>TRBV30|TRBJ1-5|.
CAWSAGGDQPQHF
>TRBV5-1|TRBJ1-1|.
CASSLRQGVQAFF
>TRBV10-3|TRBJ2-3|.
CAISVRDTQYF
>TRBV6-5|TRBJ2-1|.
CASSYSSLPGEQFF
>TRBV6-1|TRBJ2-7|.
CASRARPITSYEQYF
>TRBV9|TRBJ2-1|.
CASPGTSGGSSYNEQFF
>TRBV6-6|TRBJ2-5|.
CASSEAGYGKETQYF
>TRBV6-6|TRBJ2-7|.
CASSDGDRAHEQYF
>TRBV1|TRBJ2-1|.
CTSSYRVNSGRPGSYNEQFF
>TRBV2|TRBJ1-5|.
CASSVLRQGGNQPQHF
>TRBV30|TRBJ2-3|.
CAWSVGGPRGDTQYF
>TRBV11-2|TRBJ2-7|.
CASSSIERSEQYF
>TRBV7-9|TRBJ1-2|.
CASSAPDRAYGYTF
>TRBV9|TRBJ2-1|.
CASSVLGRGSYNEQFF